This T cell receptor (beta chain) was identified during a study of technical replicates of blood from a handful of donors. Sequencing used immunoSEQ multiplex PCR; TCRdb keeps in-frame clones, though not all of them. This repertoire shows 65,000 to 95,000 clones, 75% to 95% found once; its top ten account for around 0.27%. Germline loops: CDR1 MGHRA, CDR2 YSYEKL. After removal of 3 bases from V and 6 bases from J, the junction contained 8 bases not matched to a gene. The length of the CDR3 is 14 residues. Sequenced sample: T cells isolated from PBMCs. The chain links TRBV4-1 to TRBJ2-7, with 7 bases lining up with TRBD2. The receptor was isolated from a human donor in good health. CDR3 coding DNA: TGCGCCAGCAGCCAGAGGGAGGGCCTGCCCGAGCAGTACTTC. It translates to CASSQREGLPEQYF.